These 8 T cell receptor beta chains were sequenced from one sample in a study of blood T cells in healthy people across ages. PCR was performed a second time for roughly 7 to 11 cycles using a sample-barcoded 5' primer and a J-beta primer mix. TCRdb reprocessed the 5' RACE reads with MiXCR, giving one entry per CDR3 protein. The sample consists of about 1.4 million distinct CDR3 sequences, approximately 63% of them appearing once. Material for sequencing was blood. The receptor source for this set is a man younger than 35 in good health.

On this clonotype: Germline is not matched at one junction end, which may reflect a read error. The chain combines TRBV4-2 with TRBJ1-4; 8 bases fit TRBD1. The CDR3 is 18 amino acids. Germline CDR1 LGHNA, CDR2 YNFKEQ. The CDR3 DNA follows: TGTGCCGGCAGCCAAGATCCCACAGGGGGAGAGGCTAATGAAAAACTGTTTTTT. Translating gives CAGSQDPTGGEANEKLFF.

The chain combines TRBV20-1 with TRBJ2-3; maybe TRBD1 (5 bases). The CDR3 runs 13 residues. Germline CDR1 is DFQATT and CDR2 is SNEGSKA (reference sequence). The germline V and J ends were trimmed by 1 base and 6 bases, with 11 bases remaining between them. The CDR3 nucleotides are TGCAGTGCTAGAGGTGAAGGGGTGGATACGCAGTATTTT. Amino acids: CSARGEGVDTQYF.

J is TRBJ2-5 and V is TRBV29-1; the D gene could be TRBD1 or TRBD2 (5 bases each). The CDR3 runs to 14 residues. Per the germline V gene, CDR1 is SQVTM and CDR2 is ANQGSEA. The V gene lost 3 bases and the J gene lost 11 bases, with 22 bases spanning the gap. The CDR3, as DNA: TGCAGCGTTGAGGGGCGTGGAGCGTATGGGGAGCAGTACTTC. Its protein product is CSVEGRGAYGEQYF. Drawing the rest from reference TRBV29-1 and TRBJ2-5, the complete variable domain is SAVISQKPSRDICQRGTSLTIQCQVDSQVTMMFWYRQQPGQSLTLIATANQGSEATYESGFVIDKFPISRPNLTFSTLTVSNMSPEDSSIYLCSVEGRGAYGEQYFGPGTRLLVL.

The table lists this clonotype with a few counts. The CDR3 bases are TGCAGTGCTCCGCAGGGGGACAAGGCCTACGAGCAGTACTTC. It codes for CSAPQGDKAYEQYF. This rearrangement joins TRBV20-1 to TRBJ2-7; 7 bases line up with TRBD1. The germline V gene encodes CDR1 DFQATT and CDR2 SNEGSKA (reference sequence). The ends lost 5 bases at V and 2 bases at J; junction bases unmatched: 9. The CDR3 covers 14 residues.

On this clonotype itself: One junction end disagrees with the germline gene, perhaps due to a read error. V usage is TRBV20-1 and J usage is TRBJ2-7, with unresolved D. Germline V gene lookup returns CDR1 DFQATT and CDR2 SNEGSKA (reference sequence). The CDR3 is made up of 9 amino acids. In nucleotides, the CDR3 is TGCAGTGCTGGAGACGAGCAGTACTTC. Its protein is CSAGDEQYF.

In DNA form, the CDR3 reads TGCGCCAGCAGCCAGGACAGTCTGAACTATGGCTACACCTTC. Translated, it gives CASSQDSLNYGYTF. The gene calls are TRBV4-1 and TRBJ1-2, with D possibly matching TRBD1 (6 bases). The CDR3 spans 14 residues. From germline, CDR1 is MGHRA and CDR2 YSYEKL. The V end lost 3 bases, the J end lost 2 bases, and 10 bases lay between the germline ends.

The J gene is TRBJ2-1, the V gene TRBV7-9, with D maybe TRBD2 (7 bases). Between the trimmed V and J ends, which lost 5 bases and 5 bases, there was a span of 22 bases. Germline CDR1 and CDR2: SEHNR and FQNEAQ (reference sequence). The CDR3 is made up of 17 amino acids. As DNA, the CDR3 is TGTGCCAGCAGCCCGAGGAGGGGGGAGGGCCCCCACAATGAGCAGTTCTTC. Amino acids: CASSPRRGEGPHNEQFF.

The V and J genes are TRBV5-1 and TRBJ2-6; TRBD2 matches 8 bases. This CDR3 is 16 amino acids long. The trim removed 2 bases at V and 2 bases at J, leaving 3 bases unmatched. The germline gives CDR1 SGHRS, CDR2 YFSETQ. This CDR3 is CASSFGTSPGANVLTF. CDR3 in DNA: TGCGCCAGCAGCTTCGGGACTAGTCCTGGGGCCAACGTCCTGACTTTC.